What follows is one TCR beta chain and its context. This clone was found many times. Its antigen has not been determined. No quality values exist for individual bases; no much larger clone is one base distant. All of the isolated RNA was reverse transcribed with the High Capacity cDNA Reverse Transcription Kit, so expressed TCRB transcripts were sequenced. Naive, central memory and regulatory T cell samples underwent deep immunoSEQ sequencing, averaging roughly 3.5 million total reads per sample. Sorted cells were lysed in RLT buffer and RNA was extracted with DNase-treated RNeasy Micro or Mini kits, depending on cell number. To prevent cross-contamination, each cell subset was processed individually, whereas patient and healthy donor samples were processed jointly. The immunoSEQ multiplex PCR was used to amplify TCRB sequences from cDNA, yielding 87-bp fragments that span the CDR3 region. Sequencing of the amplicons was performed on the Illumina HiSeq platform. The study's own analysis went as follows. PCR bias was computationally corrected using synthetic template baselines, reads within Hamming distance 2 were collapsed, and singletons that could not be merged were discarded. By aligning reads against IMGT, V, D and J genes, CDR3 length, and insertions or deletions at six rearrangement sites were assigned. Within each subset, clonotype counts were normalized to sorted cell number, after which true diversity and Gini coefficients were computed with the tcR R package. Repertoire sharing was quantified using the overlap coefficient calculated on TCRB nucleotide sequences. Sourced from immuneACCESS, this table was stored by TCRdb with only in-frame sequences that have V and J called. A share of the clones is absent; for the studies checked, an unresolved V gene accounts for under half, and the remainder has no known explanation. The V and J calls and clone size were taken over from that table, and D and trimming were inferred from the DNA. This sample holds 150,000 or so clones; around 8.3% were observed only once. Around 0.5% of the sample is in the top ten clones.

The data were obtained in a study of beta chain features in type 1 diabetes (dated by TCRdb to between 2018 and 2020). A note on the overall study: Mean age, gender distribution, total cell number and subset yield were not different between patients and healthy donors. A total of 107,917,701 sorted cells were examined across all samples, and a strong correlation was observed between cell number per subset and RNA yield. The study compared TCRB repertoires of sorted circulating CD4+ T cell subsets between recently diagnosed type 1 diabetes patients and matched healthy donors. Regulatory and stem cell-like memory subsets were obtained from only 8 patients and about eight healthy donors, while naive and central memory subsets were obtained from all 28 donors.

The investigation overall reported the following: Fewer insertions and more nucleotide deletions at VDJ recombination sites were observed in patients with type 1 diabetes, implying thymic rearrangement abnormalities. HLA sub-analyses involved small numbers of individuals, so any influence of HLA type on TCRB rearrangement remained unresolved. PCR may preferentially amplify shorter templates, but because patient and control samples were amplified and corrected together, any resulting skew would affect both groups equally. Naive, central memory and regulatory TCRB repertoires appeared to be more alike among patients than among healthy donors. Because cDNA was sequenced instead of genomic DNA, activated cells with high expression could be over-represented, although the groups did not differ in activation or CD3 levels. In all four CD4+ subsets, TCRB CDR3 length was moderately but significantly shorter in type 1 diabetes patients.

A single peripheral blood draw of about 120 mL on average was collected from each donor into heparinised tubes. A BD FACSAria II was used to sort naive, central memory, regulatory and stem cell-like memory CD4+ T cells with a panel that included CD45RO, CCR7, CD25, CD127, CD95 and CD27. Every sorted population had a purity above 98%. PBMCs were separated immediately by Lymphoprep density gradient centrifugation and were stained directly, without being cultured. To minimize batch effects, samples were stained and sorted in pairs, one healthy donor with one patient per experiment. Sequencing input: central memory CD4+ T cells from blood. This clonotype was obtained from a woman between 18 and 30 years old with type 1 diabetes.

The DNA is TGCGCCAGCAGCCCGAACCCTAGCGGCCAAGAGACCCAGTACTTC. Protein translation: CASSPNPSGQETQYF. Recombination connected TRBV4-1 to TRBJ2-5, with TRBD2 matching 7 junction bases. Via the germline V gene, CDR1 is MGHRA and CDR2 YSYEKL. Unmatched junction bases come to 6, with V trimmed by 4 bases and J by 1 base. The cysteine opens and the phenylalanine closes a CDR3 of 15 amino acids. This entry keeps only the CDR3 DNA: 45 bases, framed from base 1.